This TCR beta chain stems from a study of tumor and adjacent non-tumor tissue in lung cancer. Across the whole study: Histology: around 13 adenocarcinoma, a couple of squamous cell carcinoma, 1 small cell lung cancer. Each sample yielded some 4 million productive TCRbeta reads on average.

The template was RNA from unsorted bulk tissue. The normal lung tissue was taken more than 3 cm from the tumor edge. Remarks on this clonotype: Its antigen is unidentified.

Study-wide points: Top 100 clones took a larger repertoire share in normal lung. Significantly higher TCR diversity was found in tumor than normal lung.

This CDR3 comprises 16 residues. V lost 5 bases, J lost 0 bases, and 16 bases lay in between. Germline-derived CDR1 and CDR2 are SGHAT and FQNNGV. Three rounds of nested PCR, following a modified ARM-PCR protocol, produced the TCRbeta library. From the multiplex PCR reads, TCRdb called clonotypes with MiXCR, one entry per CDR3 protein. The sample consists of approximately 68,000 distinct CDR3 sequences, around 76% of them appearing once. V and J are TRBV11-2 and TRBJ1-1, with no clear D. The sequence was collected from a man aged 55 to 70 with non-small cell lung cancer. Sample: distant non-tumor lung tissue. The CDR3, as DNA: TGTGCCAGCAGCCCATCCAGGCGGTTGGTGAACACTGAAGCTTTCTTT. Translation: CASSPSRRLVNTEAFF. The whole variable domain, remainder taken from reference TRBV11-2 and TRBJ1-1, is EAGVAQSPRYKIIEKRQSVAFWCNPISGHATLYWYQQILGQGPKLLIQFQNNGVVDDSQLPKDRFSAERLKGVDSTLKIQPAKLEDSAVYLCASSPSRRLVNTEAFFGQGTRLTVV.